Listed below are T cell receptor beta chains from one sample, sequenced in a study of beta chain features in type 1 diabetes. Profiling relied on immunoSEQ multiplex PCR, and the TCRdb table lists in-frame clones only, not all of them. The sample lists hundreds of thousands of clones; 14% were seen once. The sequenced sample was central memory CD4+ T cells from blood. These receptor sequences come from a man aged 25 to 45 in good health. Each CDR3 is given with its conserved first and last residue. Fields, in order: V gene, D gene, CDR3 length, J gene, CDR3 protein. The D gene is left open where the match is weak.

>TRBV19|TRBD1|14|TRBJ1-5
CASSRIQGGQPQHF
>TRBV4-3|TRBD1|15|TRBJ1-1
CASSQEVTGGSEAFF
>TRBV2|.|11|TRBJ1-1
CASILGTEAFF
>TRBV2|TRBD2|15|TRBJ2-1
CASSPQRGGYNEQFF
>TRBV2|.|14|TRBJ1-5
CASSEASVNQPQHF
>TRBV20-1|.|11|TRBJ2-3
CSAQDRFTQYF
>TRBV7-8|.|17|TRBJ2-2
CASSKRGGPPNTGELFF
>TRBV7-2|TRBD2|18|TRBJ2-2
CASSAGLAGESNTGELFF
>TRBV11-2|TRBD1|14|TRBJ2-7
CASRPGTDSYEQYF
>TRBV7-2|.|15|TRBJ1-1
CASSPTLNPNTEAFF
>TRBV19|TRBD1|18|TRBJ1-1
CASSMFGQGAGMNTEAFF
>TRBV7-9|TRBD2|15|TRBJ2-1
CASSQGLAAYNEQFF
>TRBV20-1|.|11|TRBJ1-3
CSASVGNTIYF
>TRBV7-7|.|12|TRBJ1-2
CASSFRTAGYTF
>TRBV18|.|15|TRBJ2-5
CASSPVRRGQETQYF
>TRBV6-6|TRBD1|14|TRBJ1-5
CASTGTGAIGPQHF
>TRBV21-1|.|15|TRBJ1-3
CASSTGTVSGNTIYF
>TRBV2|.|14|TRBJ2-2
CASSVVGGEGELFF
>TRBV19|.|13|TRBJ1-3
CASSMAVGNTIYF
>TRBV7-2|TRBD2|15|TRBJ2-7
CASSLAGGSSYEQYF
>TRBV7-9|.|14|TRBJ1-1
CASSFYRENTEAFF
>TRBV9|.|11|TRBJ2-2
CARGDTGELFF
>TRBV18|.|14|TRBJ1-1
CASSPPSISSEAFF
>TRBV5-6|.|12|TRBJ2-2
CAYSGAGGELFF
>TRBV20-1|.|11|TRBJ2-7
CSASRAYEQYF
>TRBV14|TRBD1|16|TRBJ2-1
CASSQFGGTGNNEQFF
>TRBV27|TRBD1|16|TRBJ2-6
CASSIQGAAGANVLTF
>TRBV14|.|14|TRBJ2-5
CASSRNGLQQTQYF
>TRBV7-7|TRBD2|13|TRBJ2-1
CASSLNREGQIFF
>TRBV7-2|.|14|TRBJ1-1
CASSPPWDGTEAFF
>TRBV27|.|15|TRBJ1-1
CASSRAGSLNTEAFF
>TRBV27|.|12|TRBJ1-4
CASYGGGEKLFF
>TRBV6-5|TRBD1|14|TRBJ1-1
CASRRTGANTEAFF
>TRBV7-9|TRBD1|15|TRBJ1-6
CASSYTGQGGSPLHF
>TRBV5-1|TRBD1|13|TRBJ1-2
CASSLSTGVGYTF
>TRBV11-2|TRBD1|14|TRBJ1-2
CASRHGQGAYGYTF
>TRBV18|.|14|TRBJ2-5
CATRGPGQRETQYF
>TRBV5-1|TRBD1|14|TRBJ2-5
CASSSGTGQETQYF
>TRBV7-9|TRBD1|14|TRBJ1-4
CASSRGQGNEKLFF
>TRBV29-1|.|13|TRBJ2-5
CSVDSGVRETQYF
>TRBV4-3|.|15|TRBJ2-1
CASSQDTQAYNEQFF
>TRBV11-2|TRBD2|17|TRBJ2-5
CASSRRGLADPRETQYF
>TRBV2|.|11|TRBJ1-2
CASNQISGYTF
>TRBV7-8|TRBD1|14|TRBJ1-5
CASTLRQGSQPQHF
>TRBV7-7|TRBD2|16|TRBJ2-5
CASSLGLARAGETQYF
>TRBV14|.|16|TRBJ1-4
CASSQGGTHRSEKLFF
>TRBV6-1|.|14|TRBJ2-5
CASNELGGLETQYF
>TRBV13|TRBD1|14|TRBJ2-3
CASSATGTASAQYF
>TRBV9|.|13|TRBJ1-1
CASSVAVFAEAFF
>TRBV7-2|.|14|TRBJ2-1
CASSLRNGYNEQFF
>TRBV5-1|TRBD1|17|TRBJ2-1
CASSLGDRGLSYNEQFF
>TRBV6-1|.|11|TRBJ2-5
CASSSLETQYF
>TRBV28|TRBD1|16|TRBJ1-2
CASSHLGTGAFYGYTF
>TRBV25-1|.|15|TRBJ1-5
CASSESGASNQPQHF
>TRBV9|.|13|TRBJ2-6
CASNLAGANVLTF
>TRBV9|.|14|TRBJ2-3
CASSVTSGTDTQYF
>TRBV19|.|13|TRBJ1-5
CASSIGGNQPQHF